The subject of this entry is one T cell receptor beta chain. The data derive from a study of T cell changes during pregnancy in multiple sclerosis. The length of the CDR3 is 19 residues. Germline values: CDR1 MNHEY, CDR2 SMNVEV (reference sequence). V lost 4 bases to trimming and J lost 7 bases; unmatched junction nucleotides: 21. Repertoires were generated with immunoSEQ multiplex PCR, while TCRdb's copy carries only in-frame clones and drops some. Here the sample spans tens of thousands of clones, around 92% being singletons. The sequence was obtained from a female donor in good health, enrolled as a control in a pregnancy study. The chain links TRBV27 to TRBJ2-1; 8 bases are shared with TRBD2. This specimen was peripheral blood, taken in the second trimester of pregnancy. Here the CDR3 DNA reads TGTGCCAGCAGTTCAACGGGAACTAGCTCGGGAGGGAGATGGAATGAGCAGTTCTTC. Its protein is CASSSTGTSSGGRWNEQFF.